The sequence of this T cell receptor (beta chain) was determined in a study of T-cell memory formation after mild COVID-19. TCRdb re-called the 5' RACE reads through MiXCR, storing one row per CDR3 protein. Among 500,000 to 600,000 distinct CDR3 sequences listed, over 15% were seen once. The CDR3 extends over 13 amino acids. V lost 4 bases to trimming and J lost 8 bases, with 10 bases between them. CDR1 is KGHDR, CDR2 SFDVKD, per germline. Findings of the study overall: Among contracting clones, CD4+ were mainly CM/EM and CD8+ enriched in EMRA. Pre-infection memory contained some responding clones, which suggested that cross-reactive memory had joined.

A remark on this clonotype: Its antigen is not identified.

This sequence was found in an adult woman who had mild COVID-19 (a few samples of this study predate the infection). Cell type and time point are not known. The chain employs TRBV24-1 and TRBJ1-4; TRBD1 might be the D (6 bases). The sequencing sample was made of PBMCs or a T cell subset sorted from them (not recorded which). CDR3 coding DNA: TGTGCCACCAGTGACGCCGGGACAGAAAAACTGTTTTTT. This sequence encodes CATSDAGTEKLFF.